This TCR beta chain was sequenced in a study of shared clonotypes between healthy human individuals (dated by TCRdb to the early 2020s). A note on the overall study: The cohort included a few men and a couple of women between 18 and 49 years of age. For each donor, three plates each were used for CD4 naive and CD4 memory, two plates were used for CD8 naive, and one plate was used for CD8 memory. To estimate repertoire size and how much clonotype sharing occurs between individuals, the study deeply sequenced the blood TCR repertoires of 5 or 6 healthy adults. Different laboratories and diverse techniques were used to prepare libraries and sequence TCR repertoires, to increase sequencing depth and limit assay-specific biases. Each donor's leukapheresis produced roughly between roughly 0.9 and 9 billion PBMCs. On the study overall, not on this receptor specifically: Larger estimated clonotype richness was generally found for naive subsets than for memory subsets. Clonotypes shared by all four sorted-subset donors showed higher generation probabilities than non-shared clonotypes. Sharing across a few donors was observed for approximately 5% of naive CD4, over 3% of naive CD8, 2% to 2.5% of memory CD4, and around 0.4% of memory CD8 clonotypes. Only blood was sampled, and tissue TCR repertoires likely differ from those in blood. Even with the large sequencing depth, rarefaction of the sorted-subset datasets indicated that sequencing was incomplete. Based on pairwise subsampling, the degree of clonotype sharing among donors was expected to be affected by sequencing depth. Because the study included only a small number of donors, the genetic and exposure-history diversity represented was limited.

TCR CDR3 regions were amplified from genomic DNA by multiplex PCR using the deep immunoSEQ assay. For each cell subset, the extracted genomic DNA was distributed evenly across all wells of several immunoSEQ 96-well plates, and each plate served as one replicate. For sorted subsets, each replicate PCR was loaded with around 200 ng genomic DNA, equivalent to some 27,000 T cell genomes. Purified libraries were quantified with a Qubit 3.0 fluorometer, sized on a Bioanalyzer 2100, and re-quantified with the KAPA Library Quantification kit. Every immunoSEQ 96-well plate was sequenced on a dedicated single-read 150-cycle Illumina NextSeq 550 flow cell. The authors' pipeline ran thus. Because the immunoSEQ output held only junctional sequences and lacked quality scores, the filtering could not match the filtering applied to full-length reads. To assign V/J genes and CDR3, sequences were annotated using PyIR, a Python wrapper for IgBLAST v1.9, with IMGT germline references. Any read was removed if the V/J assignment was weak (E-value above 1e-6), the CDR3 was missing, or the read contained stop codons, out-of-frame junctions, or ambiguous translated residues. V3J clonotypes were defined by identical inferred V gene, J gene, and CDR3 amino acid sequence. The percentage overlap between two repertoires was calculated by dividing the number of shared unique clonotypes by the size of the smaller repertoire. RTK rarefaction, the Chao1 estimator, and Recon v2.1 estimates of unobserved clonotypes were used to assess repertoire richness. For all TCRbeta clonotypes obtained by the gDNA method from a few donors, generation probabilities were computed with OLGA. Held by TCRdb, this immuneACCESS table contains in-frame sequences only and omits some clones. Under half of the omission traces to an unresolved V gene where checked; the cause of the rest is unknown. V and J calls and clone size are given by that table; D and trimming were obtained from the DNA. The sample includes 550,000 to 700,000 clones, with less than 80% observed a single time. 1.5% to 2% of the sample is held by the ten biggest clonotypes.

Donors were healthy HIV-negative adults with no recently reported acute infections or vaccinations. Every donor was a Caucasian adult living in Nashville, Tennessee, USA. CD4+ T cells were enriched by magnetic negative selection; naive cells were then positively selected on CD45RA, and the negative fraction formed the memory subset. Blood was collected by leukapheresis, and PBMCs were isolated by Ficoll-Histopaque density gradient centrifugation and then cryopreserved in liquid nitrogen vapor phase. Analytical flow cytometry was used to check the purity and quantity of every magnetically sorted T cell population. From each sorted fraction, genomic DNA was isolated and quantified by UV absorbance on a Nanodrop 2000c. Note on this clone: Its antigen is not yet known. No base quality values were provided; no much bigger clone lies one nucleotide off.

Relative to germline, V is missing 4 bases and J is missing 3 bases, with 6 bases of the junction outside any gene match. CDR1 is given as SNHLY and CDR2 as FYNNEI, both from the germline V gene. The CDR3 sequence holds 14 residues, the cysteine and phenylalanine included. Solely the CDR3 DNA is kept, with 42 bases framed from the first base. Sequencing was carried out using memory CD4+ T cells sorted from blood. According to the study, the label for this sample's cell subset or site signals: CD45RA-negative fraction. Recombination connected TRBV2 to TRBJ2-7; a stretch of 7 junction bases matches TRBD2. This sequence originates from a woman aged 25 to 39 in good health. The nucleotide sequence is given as TGTGCCAGCAGTGTGGCTAGCGGAAGCTACGAGCAGTACTTC. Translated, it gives CASSVASGSYEQYF. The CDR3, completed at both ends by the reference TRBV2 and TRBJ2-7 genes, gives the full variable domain EPEVTQTPSHQVTQMGQEVILRCVPISNHLYFYWYRQILGQKVEFLVSFYNNEISEKSEIFDDQFSVERPDGSNFTLKIRSTKLEDSAMYFCASSVASGSYEQYFGPGTRLTVT.